Following are 17 T cell receptor beta chains from one sample sequenced in a study of molecular identifiers for immune sequencing clone quantification. Each CDR3 protein is one row after TCRdb ran MiXCR on the PCR reads. This table has about 640,000 distinct CDR3 sequences, 20% appearing once. What was sequenced was naive CD8+ T cells from blood, with Jurkat cell RNA spiked in. The subset: FACS-sorted CD8+CD4-CCR7+CD45RA+ naive T cells. Receptors originate from a human donor in good health. Some libraries in this study had Jurkat cell RNA spiked in.

Comment on this clonotype: Possible read error: a much larger clone is one base away. The chain uses TRBV7-6 and TRBJ1-1, with D possibly matching TRBD1 (5 bases). Trimming stripped 5 bases from V and 5 bases from J, with 15 bases between. The CDR3 spans 14 residues. Germline V gene data show CDR1 as SGHVS and CDR2 as FNYEAQ. Written as DNA, the CDR3 is TGTGCCAGCAGCCCGAGGGGCGCGGGTACTGAAGCTTTCTTT. Protein sequence: CASSPRGAGTEAFF.

This clonotype appeared a single time. It may be a read error: a sequence one base away is much more abundant. This rearrangement joins TRBV20-1 to TRBJ2-2; tentatively, D is TRBD1 (5 bases). Germline V gene lookup returns CDR1 DFQATT and CDR2 SNEGSKA (reference sequence). V lost 4 bases and J 4 bases, leaving 10 bases between the germline ends. This CDR3 is built from 13 residues. CDR3 loop: CSATDTSTGELFF. CDR3 sequence (DNA): TGCAGTGCTACGGACACGAGCACCGGGGAGCTGTTTTTT.

The V call is TRBV30, the J call TRBJ2-1, with 10 bases that match TRBD2. Germline V gives CDR1 GTSNPN, CDR2 SVGIG (reference sequence). The CDR3 spans 15 residues. V trimming: 0 bases; J trimming: 4 bases; junction bases outside the gene matches: 3. CDR3 loop: CAWSVLAGPYNEQFF. CDR3 DNA sequence: TGTGCCTGGAGTGTACTAGCGGGGCCTTACAATGAGCAGTTCTTC. The full variable domain, with the rest looked up from reference TRBV30 and TRBJ2-1, is SQTIHQWPATLVQPVGSPLSLECTVEGTSNPNLYWYRQAAGRGLQLLFYSVGIGQISSEVPQNLSASRPQDRQFILSSKKLLLSDSGFYLCAWSVLAGPYNEQFFGPGTRLTVL.

Note on this clonotype: Just one base apart from a much larger clone, this may be a read error. The J gene is TRBJ1-1, the V gene TRBV28, with D possibly matching TRBD1 (6 bases). The V gene lost 3 bases and the J gene lost 6 bases, with 29 bases spanning the gap. Germline V CDR1 and CDR2: MDHEN, SYDVKM. The CDR3 has 19 amino acids. Written as DNA, the CDR3 is TGTGCCAGCAGTTTCCCCTTGACAGGTCTTGATAGTTTGGCCGCTGAAGCTTTCTTT. This sequence encodes CASSFPLTGLDSLAAEAFF.

This clonotype was recorded at least ten times. The chain joins TRBV6-2 or TRBV6-3 to TRBJ1-4; weak D call: TRBD1 (5 bases). This CDR3 region has 15 residues. The V end lost 0 bases, the J end lost 7 bases, and 12 bases lay between the germline ends. Germline CDR1 MNHEY, CDR2 SVGEGT. CDR3 DNA: TGTGCCAGCAGTTACTCCGGTCTGGGGCGTGAAAAACTGTTTTTT. Amino acid sequence: CASSYSGLGREKLFF.

This clonotype came up many times. V gene TRBV12-3 or TRBV12-4 combines with J gene TRBJ1-1; 9 bases are shared with TRBD1. This CDR3 is 14 amino acids long. The V gene end was trimmed by 5 bases and the J gene end by 5 bases; junction bases not matched to a gene: 6. The CDR3 DNA is TGTGCCAGCAGTGGGATGGACAGGGGAACTGAAGCTTTCTTT. Encoded protein: CASSGMDRGTEAFF.

This clonotype was seen many times. The chain employs TRBV4-3 and TRBJ2-1; perhaps TRBD2 as D (6 bases). The CDR3 loop spans 13 amino acids. CDR1 is LGHNA and CDR2 is YSLEER in the germline V gene. The V and J ends lost 6 bases and 8 bases respectively, with 14 bases between them. The CDR3 nucleotides are TGCGCCAGCAGTCCAGCGAGGGACTATGAGCAGTTCTTC. As protein: CASSPARDYEQFF.

This clonotype was recorded a few times. J is TRBJ2-5 and V is TRBV7-2; 8 bases fit TRBD2. CDR3 length equals 16 residues. Germline CDR1 and CDR2: SGHTA and FQGNSA. V shed 1 base, J shed 2 bases, and the junction held 6 bases outside the gene matches. This CDR3 reads CASSLVRSGGQETQYF. CDR3 sequence (DNA): TGTGCCAGCAGCTTAGTCCGATCGGGGGGGCAAGAGACCCAGTACTTC.

In regard to this clonotype: At one end, the junction sequence differs from germline, possibly due to a read error. V usage is TRBV19 and J usage is TRBJ1-2, with D tentatively TRBD1 (6 bases). Per the germline V gene, CDR1 is LNHDA and CDR2 is SQIVND (reference sequence). The CDR3 contains 15 residues. The CDR3 here is CAGSLDLDRRYGYTF. CDR3 bases: TGTGCCGGTAGTCTCGATTTGGACAGAAGGTATGGCTACACCTTC.

The V call is TRBV28, the J call TRBJ1-1, with 9 positions matching TRBD1. The CDR3 totals 22 residues. V lost 6 bases to trimming and J lost 0 bases; unmatched junction nucleotides: 26. Germline loops: CDR1 MDHEN, CDR2 SYDVKM. CDR3 sequence reads: CASSRLTFRSGTGGMVNTEAFF. CDR3 in DNA: TGTGCCAGCAGCCGACTCACCTTTCGGTCGGGCACAGGGGGCATGGTGAACACTGAAGCTTTCTTT.

This clonotype was recorded many times. The V call is TRBV4-3, the J call TRBJ1-5; D unresolved. The CDR3 loop spans 11 amino acids. Germline CDR1 reads LGHNA; CDR2 reads YSLEER. Trimming left V 0 bases short and J 6 bases short, with 0 bases between. CDR3 sequence (DNA): TGCGCCAGCAGCCAAGATCAGCCCCAGCATTTT. Its translation: CASSQDQPQHF.

This clonotype was found many times. The chain carries TRBV7-2 and TRBJ2-7; the match to TRBD2 covers 9 bases. J lost 6 bases, V lost 6 bases, and 6 bases had no gene match. The CDR3 covers 13 residues. Germline CDR1 and CDR2: SGHTA and FQGNSA. The CDR3 sequence: CASRAGLALEQYF. CDR3 sequence (DNA): TGTGCCAGCAGGGCGGGACTAGCACTCGAGCAGTACTTC.

This clonotype was detected many times. The CDR3 DNA follows: TGCGCCAGCAGCTTCGCCGGCACCGGGGAGCTGTTTTTT. Protein sequence: CASSFAGTGELFF. The chain is built from TRBV5-1 and TRBJ2-2; D unresolved. The CDR3 has 13 amino acids. V was trimmed by 2 bases and J by 4 bases, leaving 6 bases between them. The germline CDR1 and CDR2 sequences are SGHRS and YFSETQ. Full variable domain (outside the CDR3, taken from reference TRBV5-1 and TRBJ2-2): KAGVTQTPRYLIKTRGQQVTLSCSPISGHRSVSWYQQTPGQGLQFLFEYFSETQRNKGNFPGRFSGRQFSNSRSEMNVSTLELGDSALYLCASSFAGTGELFFGEGSRLTVL.

At least ten counts were recorded for this clonotype. The rearrangement joins TRBV29-1 to TRBJ1-6, with D uncertain. V was cut by 2 bases and J by 5 bases, with 13 bases left in between. Germline V gene sequence: CDR1 SQVTM, CDR2 ANQGSEA. The CDR3 totals 15 residues. CDR3 DNA: TGCAGCGTTGAATGGATAGGTGTTCATAATTCACCCCTCCACTTT. This gives the protein CSVEWIGVHNSPLHF.

A remark on this clonotype: A read error may be the cause here, since a much bigger clone is one base away. V gene TRBV5-3 combines with J gene TRBJ2-7; D unresolved. TRBV5-3 is labeled an ORF, and its function is uncertain. CDR3 length: 16 residues. V lost 8 bases, J lost 6 bases, and 27 bases lay in between. CDR3 sequence: CASSPVAGASALEQYF. The DNA of the CDR3 is TGTGCCAGCAGCCCGGTCGCAGGAGCATCGGCTCTCGAGCAGTACTTC.

In this sample, this clonotype turned up a few times. The chain employs TRBV6-6 and TRBJ1-1, with a possible D match to TRBD1 (5 bases). The germline gives CDR1 MNHNY, CDR2 SVGAGI (reference sequence). The CDR3 consists of 14 residues. Trimming shortened V by 5 bases and J by 1 base, and 11 bases separated the two germline ends. The CDR3 is CASSALRGNTEAFF. In DNA form, the CDR3 reads TGTGCCAGCAGTGCCTTGAGGGGGAACACTGAAGCTTTCTTT.

In its sample, this clonotype was seen many times. The CDR3 nucleotides read TGCGCCAGCAGCCCCATAGCGGGGAGCACAGATACGCAGTATTTT. This translates into CASSPIAGSTDTQYF. The chain combines TRBV4-3 with TRBJ2-3, with 8 nucleotides matching TRBD2. Per germline, CDR1 LGHNA and CDR2 YSLEER. Germline trimming cut 4 bases from V and 0 bases from J; bases unmatched to any gene: 3. This CDR3 spans 15 amino acids.